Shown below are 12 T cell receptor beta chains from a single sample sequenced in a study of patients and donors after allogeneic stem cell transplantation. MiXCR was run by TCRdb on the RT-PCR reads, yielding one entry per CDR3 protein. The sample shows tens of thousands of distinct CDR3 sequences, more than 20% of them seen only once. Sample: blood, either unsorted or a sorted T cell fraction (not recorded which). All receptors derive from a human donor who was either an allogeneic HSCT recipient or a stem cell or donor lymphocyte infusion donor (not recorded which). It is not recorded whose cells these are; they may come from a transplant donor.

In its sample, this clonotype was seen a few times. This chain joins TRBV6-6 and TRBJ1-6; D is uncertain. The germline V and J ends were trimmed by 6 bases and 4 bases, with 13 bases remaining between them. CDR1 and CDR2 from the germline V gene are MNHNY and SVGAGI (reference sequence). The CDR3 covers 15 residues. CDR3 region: CASSHGRWYNSPLHF. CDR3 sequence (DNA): TGTGCCAGCAGCCACGGCCGTTGGTATAATTCACCCCTCCACTTT.

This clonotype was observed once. Written as DNA, the CDR3 is TGTGCCAGCAGTGCCATCACGGGGGCAGATACGCAGTATTTT. Its translation is CASSAITGADTQYF. V and J are TRBV2 and TRBJ2-3; D is perhaps TRBD2 (6 bases). The germline V and J ends were trimmed by 4 bases and 4 bases, with 12 bases remaining between them. This CDR3 contains 14 residues. The germline V gene encodes CDR1 SNHLY and CDR2 FYNNEI.

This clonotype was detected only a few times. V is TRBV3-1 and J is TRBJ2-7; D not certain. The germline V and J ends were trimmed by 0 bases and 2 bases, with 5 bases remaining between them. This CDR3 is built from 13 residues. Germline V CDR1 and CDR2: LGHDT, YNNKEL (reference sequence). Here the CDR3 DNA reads TGTGCCAGCAGCCAAGAACAGCCCTACGAGCAGTACTTC. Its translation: CASSQEQPYEQYF.

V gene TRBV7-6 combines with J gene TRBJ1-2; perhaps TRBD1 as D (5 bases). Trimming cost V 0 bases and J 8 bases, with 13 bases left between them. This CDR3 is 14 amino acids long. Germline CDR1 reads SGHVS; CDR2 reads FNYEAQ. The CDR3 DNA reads TGTGCCAGCAGCTTAGCGCCCAGGGACGCAGGCTACACCTTC. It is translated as CASSLAPRDAGYTF.

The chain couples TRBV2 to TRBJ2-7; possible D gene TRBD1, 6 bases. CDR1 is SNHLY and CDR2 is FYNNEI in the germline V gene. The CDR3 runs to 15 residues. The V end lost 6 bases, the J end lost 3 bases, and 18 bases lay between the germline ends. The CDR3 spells CASRWRTVDIYEQYF. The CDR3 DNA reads TGTGCCAGCAGATGGAGGACAGTTGATATCTACGAGCAGTACTTC.

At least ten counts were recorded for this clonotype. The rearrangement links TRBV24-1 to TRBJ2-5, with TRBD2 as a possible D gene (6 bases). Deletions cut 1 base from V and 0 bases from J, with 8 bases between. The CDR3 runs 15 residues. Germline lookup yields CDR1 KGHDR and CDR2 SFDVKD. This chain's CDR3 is CATSDLGGDQETQYF. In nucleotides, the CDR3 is TGTGCCACCAGTGATTTAGGAGGGGACCAAGAGACCCAGTACTTC.

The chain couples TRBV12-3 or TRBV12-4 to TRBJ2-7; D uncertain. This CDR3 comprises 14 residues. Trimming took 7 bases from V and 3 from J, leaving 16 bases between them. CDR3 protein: CASTPSGPFYEQYF. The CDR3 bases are TGTGCCAGCACCCCCTCCGGTCCATTCTACGAGCAGTACTTC.

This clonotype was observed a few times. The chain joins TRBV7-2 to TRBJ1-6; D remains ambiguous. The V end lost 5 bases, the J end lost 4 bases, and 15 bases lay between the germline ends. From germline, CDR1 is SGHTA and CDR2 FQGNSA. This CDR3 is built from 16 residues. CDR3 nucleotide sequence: TGTGCCAGCAGCCGCTTCAGGAAACATTATAATTCACCCCTCCACTTT. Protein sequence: CASSRFRKHYNSPLHF.

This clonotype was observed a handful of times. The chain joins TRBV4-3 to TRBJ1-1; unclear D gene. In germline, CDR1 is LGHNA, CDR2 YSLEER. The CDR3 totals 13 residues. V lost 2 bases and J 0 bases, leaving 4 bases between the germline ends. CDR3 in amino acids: CASSQTLNTEAFF. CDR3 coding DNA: TGCGCCAGCAGCCAAACACTGAACACTGAAGCTTTCTTT.

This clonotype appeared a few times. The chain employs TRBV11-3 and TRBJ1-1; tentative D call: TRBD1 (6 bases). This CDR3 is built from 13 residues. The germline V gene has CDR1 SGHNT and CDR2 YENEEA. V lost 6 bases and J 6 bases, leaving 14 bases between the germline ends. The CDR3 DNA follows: TGTGCCAGCAGTTCGGACGGGGGCCCTGAAGCTTTCTTT. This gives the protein CASSSDGGPEAFF.

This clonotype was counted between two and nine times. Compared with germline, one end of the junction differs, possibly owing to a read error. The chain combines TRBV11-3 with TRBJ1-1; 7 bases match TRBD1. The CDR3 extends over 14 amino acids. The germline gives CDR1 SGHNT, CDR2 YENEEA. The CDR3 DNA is TGTGCCAGCCGCTTAAAAGGGGGCAAGACTGAAGCTTTCTTT. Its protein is CASRLKGGKTEAFF.

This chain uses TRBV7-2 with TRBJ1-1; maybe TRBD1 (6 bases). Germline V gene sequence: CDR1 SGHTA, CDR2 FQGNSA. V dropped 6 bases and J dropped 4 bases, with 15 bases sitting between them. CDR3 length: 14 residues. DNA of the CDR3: TGTGCCAGCAGACGCACGGGGGGCGCCACTGAAGCTTTCTTT. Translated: CASRRTGGATEAFF.